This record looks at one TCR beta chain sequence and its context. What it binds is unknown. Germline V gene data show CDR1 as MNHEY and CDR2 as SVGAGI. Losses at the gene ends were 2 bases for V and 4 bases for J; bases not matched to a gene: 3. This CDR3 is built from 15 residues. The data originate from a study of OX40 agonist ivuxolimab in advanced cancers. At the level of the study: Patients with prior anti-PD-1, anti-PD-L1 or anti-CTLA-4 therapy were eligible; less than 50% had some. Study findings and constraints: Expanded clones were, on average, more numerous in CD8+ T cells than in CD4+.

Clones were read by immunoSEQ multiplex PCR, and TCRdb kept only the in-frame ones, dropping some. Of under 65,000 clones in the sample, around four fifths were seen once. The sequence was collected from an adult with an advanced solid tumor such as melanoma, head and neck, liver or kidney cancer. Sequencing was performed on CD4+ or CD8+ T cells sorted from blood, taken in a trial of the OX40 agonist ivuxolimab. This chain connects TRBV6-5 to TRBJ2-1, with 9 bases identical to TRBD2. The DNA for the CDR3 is TGTGCCAGCAGTTACGCGGGGGGGGGATACAATGAGCAGTTCTTC. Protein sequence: CASSYAGGGYNEQFF.